These 32 T cell receptor beta chains originate from one sample sequenced in a study of T cell responses to AZD1222 COVID-19 vaccine. The assay was immunoSEQ multiplex PCR, and TCRdb's table has in-frame clones only and misses some. The table records 130,000 to 150,000 clones, 88% of them present only once. Sample: peripheral blood, taken on day 0 of AZD1222 vaccination. Source of these receptors: an adult in good health.

V and J are TRBV11-2 and TRBJ1-2; 8 bases fit TRBD1. This CDR3 is 13 amino acids long. After removal of 4 bases from V and 5 bases from J, the junction contained 3 bases not matched to a gene. Germline CDR1 reads SGHAT; CDR2 reads FQNNGV. The CDR3 region is CASSSDREYGYTF. The DNA for the CDR3 is TGTGCCAGCAGCTCGGACAGGGAGTATGGCTACACCTTC.

The chain uses TRBV28 and TRBJ1-4; perhaps TRBD1 as D (6 bases). The ends were cut back, 3 bases at V and 8 bases at J, with 16 bases in the middle. The CDR3 contains 15 residues. The germline gives CDR1 MDHEN, CDR2 SYDVKM. The CDR3, as DNA: TGTGCCAGCAGTTTCGGGGGCAGGAGAGGAGAAAAACTGTTTTTT. It is translated as CASSFGGRRGEKLFF. The full variable domain, its missing parts supplied by reference TRBV28 and TRBJ1-4, is DVKVTQSSRYLVKRTGEKVFLECVQDMDHENMFWYRQDPGLGLRLIYFSYDVKMKEKGDIPEGYSVSREKKERFSLILESASTNQTSMYLCASSFGGRRGEKLFFGSGTQLSVL.

The chain is built from TRBV29-1 and TRBJ1-1, with D maybe TRBD1 (6 bases). The CDR3 has 13 residues. V dropped 7 bases and J dropped 0 bases, with 12 bases sitting between them. From germline, CDR1 is SQVTM and CDR2 ANQGSEA. The CDR3 DNA follows: TGCAGCGGGAGGCGACAGGTGAACACTGAAGCTTTCTTT. Translating it yields CSGRRQVNTEAFF.

In its sample, this clone was seen a few times. This chain links TRBV9 with TRBJ2-1; D not resolved. Germline loops: CDR1 SGDLS, CDR2 YYNGEE. The CDR3 has 16 residues. Deletions cut 0 bases from V and 3 bases from J, with 13 bases between. For the CDR3, the DNA is TGTGCCAGCAGCGTAGCTACTGGGCCAGTCTACAATGAGCAGTTCTTC. It yields the protein CASSVATGPVYNEQFF.

The chain joins TRBV5-6 to TRBJ1-5, with D unclear. The CDR3 runs 17 residues. CDR1 and CDR2 (germline): SGHDT, YYEEEE. The V and J ends lost 0 bases and 2 bases respectively, with 15 bases between them. CDR3 nucleotide sequence: TGTGCCAGCAGCTTGGGCGGCGTTGTTCGCGGCAATCAGCCCCAGCATTTT. Translated: CASSLGGVVRGNQPQHF.

The V gene is TRBV9, the J gene TRBJ2-3, with 11 bases that match TRBD2. The CDR3 sequence is 19 residues long. Per the germline V gene, CDR1 is SGDLS and CDR2 is YYNGEE. J lost 4 bases, V lost 7 bases, and 20 bases had no gene match. The CDR3 spells CASASPPHLAGGASDTQYF. CDR3 DNA sequence: TGTGCCAGCGCTTCCCCCCCCCATTTAGCGGGGGGGGCCTCAGATACGCAGTATTTT.

The genes are TRBV28 and TRBJ2-1; possibly TRBD1 for D (5 bases). V lost 7 bases and J 7 bases, leaving 20 bases between the germline ends. CDR3 length equals 15 residues. Germline-derived CDR1 and CDR2 are MDHEN and SYDVKM. The CDR3 DNA reads TGTGCCAGCACCACCCAGGGTGGGTTTCTTAATGAGCAGTTCTTC. Its protein is CASTTQGGFLNEQFF.

This rearrangement joins TRBV19 to TRBJ2-7; 9 nucleotides align to TRBD1. Germline CDR1 reads LNHDA; CDR2 reads SQIVND (reference sequence). The CDR3 is made up of 16 amino acids. The J segment lost 4 bases and the V segment lost 4 bases, leaving 11 bases of the junction unmatched. CDR3 in amino acids: CASSKVSGTGMYEQYF. The CDR3 bases are TGTGCCAGTAGTAAAGTCTCCGGGACAGGGATGTACGAGCAGTACTTC.

This rearrangement joins TRBV28 to TRBJ1-3; D remains ambiguous. The CDR3 loop spans 15 amino acids. V lost 6 bases and J lost 0, with 12 bases in between. CDR1 is MDHEN and CDR2 is SYDVKM in the germline V gene. The CDR3 DNA is TGTGCCAGCAGACTATTGGGAGGCTCTGGAAACACCATATATTTT. It yields the protein CASRLLGGSGNTIYF.

V and J are TRBV5-6 and TRBJ2-7, with TRBD1 as a possible D gene (6 bases). The V and J ends lost 9 bases and 7 bases respectively, with 23 bases between them. The germline CDR1 and CDR2 sequences are SGHDT and YYEEEE. The CDR3 loop spans 14 amino acids. The DNA of the CDR3 is TGTGCCAATGACAGGACCCCGTCTTCGGTTGAGCAGTACTTC. Residues: CANDRTPSSVEQYF.

V gene TRBV6-5 combines with J gene TRBJ2-1; D gene uncertain. The CDR3 is 12 amino acids. The germline gives CDR1 MNHEY, CDR2 SVGAGI. V lost 2 bases and J 6 bases, leaving 5 bases between the germline ends. This CDR3 reads CASSYEGNEQFF. In DNA form, the CDR3 reads TGTGCCAGCAGTTACGAAGGCAATGAGCAGTTCTTC.

This sequence joins TRBV29-1 and TRBJ1-5; 7 bases are shared with TRBD1. Germline CDR1 and CDR2: SQVTM and ANQGSEA. V lost 5 bases to trimming and J lost 2 bases; unmatched junction nucleotides: 6. The CDR3 has 14 residues. CDR3 in amino acids: CSVPRGGRNQPQHF. In nucleotides, the CDR3 is TGCAGCGTTCCGAGAGGGGGCCGCAATCAGCCCCAGCATTTT.

The chain is built from TRBV9 and TRBJ2-7, with D tentatively TRBD2 (7 bases). This CDR3 is built from 14 residues. Germline V CDR1 and CDR2: SGDLS, YYNGEE. The germline V and J ends were trimmed by 3 bases and 0 bases, with 10 bases remaining between them. The CDR3 DNA is TGTGCCAGCAGCGAGGGGGGGTCCTCCTACGAGCAGTACTTC. This gives the protein CASSEGGSSYEQYF. Together with reference TRBV9 and TRBJ2-7, the CDR3 gives the full variable domain: DSGVTQTPKHLITATGQRVTLRCSPRSGDLSVYWYQQSLDQGLQFLIQYYNGEERAKGNILERFSAQQFPDLHSELNLSSLELGDSALYFCASSEGGSSYEQYFGPGTRLTVT.

This chain joins TRBV18 and TRBJ2-3; 9 nucleotides align to TRBD2. V was pared by 3 bases and J by 4 bases, with 11 bases of the junction left unmatched. The CDR3 runs 17 residues. Germline CDR1 and CDR2: KGHSH and LQKENI. The chain's CDR3 is CASSPPSLAGRADTQYF. The CDR3 DNA reads as TGTGCCAGCTCACCGCCCTCACTAGCGGGTCGGGCAGATACGCAGTATTTT.

Notes on this clone: Distinct nucleotide sequences in the sample also encode this CDR3. The V and J genes are TRBV3-1 (or the pseudogene TRBV3-2) and TRBJ2-5, with D unresolved. CDR3 size: 12 residues. Germline V lookup: CDR1 LGHDT, CDR2 YNNKEL (reference sequence). The V end lost 1 base, the J end lost 1 base, and 1 base lay between the germline ends. The CDR3 here is CASSQVQETQYF. As DNA, the CDR3 is TGTGCCAGCAGCCAAGTCCAAGAGACCCAGTACTTC.

The CDR3 nucleotides are TGTGCCAGCAGTGAGGACAGCCTCTATGGCTACACCTTC. This codes for CASSEDSLYGYTF. This rearrangement joins TRBV2 to TRBJ1-2; tentatively, D is TRBD1 (6 bases). There are 13 residues in the CDR3. Germline loops: CDR1 SNHLY, CDR2 FYNNEI. The ends were cut back, 3 bases at V and 4 bases at J, with 9 bases in the middle.

The chain couples TRBV3-1 (or the pseudogene TRBV3-2) to TRBJ2-7; D remains ambiguous. V lost 3 bases and J lost 2, with 11 bases in between. This CDR3 has 14 residues. In germline, CDR1 is LGHDT, CDR2 YNNKEL (reference sequence). The CDR3 here is CASSQKYTAYEQYF. The CDR3 DNA is TGTGCCAGCAGCCAGAAATACACCGCCTACGAGCAGTACTTC.

V usage is TRBV11-2 and J usage is TRBJ2-7; D is possibly TRBD2 (6 bases). V was cut by 4 bases and J by 2 bases, with 18 bases left in between. The CDR3 runs 16 residues. From germline, CDR1 is SGHAT and CDR2 FQNNGV. The CDR3: CASSSGRGRGAYEQYF. The CDR3 coding sequence is TGTGCCAGCAGCTCCGGACGAGGGCGGGGAGCCTACGAGCAGTACTTC.

The chain has TRBV12-5 and TRBJ1-3; D is undetermined. The V end lost 4 bases, the J end lost 1 base, and 11 bases lay between the germline ends. The V gene's germline CDR1 is LGHNT and CDR2 FRNRAP. There are 15 residues in the CDR3. CDR3 nucleotide sequence: TGTGCTAGTGGTTCGGGGTTATCTTCTGGAAACACCATATATTTT. This translates into CASGSGLSSGNTIYF. Looking up the rest from reference TRBV12-5 and TRBJ1-3 gives the full variable domain: DARVTQTPRHKVTEMGQEVTMRCQPILGHNTVFWYRQTMMQGLELLAYFRNRAPLDDSGMPKDRFSAEMPDATLATLKIQPSEPRDSAVYFCASGSGLSSGNTIYFGEGSWLTVV.

The rearrangement uses TRBV12-3 or TRBV12-4 and TRBJ1-6; 10 bases match TRBD1. J was trimmed by 5 bases and V by 8 bases; bases with no gene match: 0. CDR3 size: 13 residues. The DNA of the CDR3 is TGTGCCAGCGGGACAGGGGATAATTCACCCCTCCACTTT. Residues: CASGTGDNSPLHF.

This chain connects TRBV4-3 to TRBJ2-1, with D tentatively TRBD2 (6 bases). V was cut by 0 bases and J by 0 bases, with 12 bases left in between. CDR1 and CDR2 (germline): LGHNA, YSLEER. This CDR3 spans 17 amino acids. The DNA for the CDR3 is TGCGCCAGCAGCCAAGATCCGGAGGGCGCCTCCTACAATGAGCAGTTCTTC. Protein sequence: CASSQDPEGASYNEQFF.

This clone was observed a single time. The V call is TRBV13, the J call TRBJ2-7, with TRBD2 identical over 7 bases. V trimming: 2 bases; J trimming: 1 base; junction bases outside the gene matches: 8. Germline V gives CDR1 PRHDT, CDR2 FYEKMQ (reference sequence). The CDR3 covers 16 residues. The CDR3 bases are TGTGCCAGCAGCTTATCCCCTCGCGGGGGTTCCTACGAGCAGTACTTC. Translation: CASSLSPRGGSYEQYF.

J is TRBJ1-3 and V is TRBV4-2; tentative D call: TRBD1 (5 bases). The CDR3 runs 18 residues. Trimming left V 0 bases short and J 3 bases short, with 18 bases between. Germline V gene data show CDR1 as LGHNA and CDR2 as YNFKEQ. CDR3 sequence: CASSQDPPQGGYGNTIYF. CDR3 bases: TGTGCCAGCAGCCAAGATCCCCCCCAGGGTGGATATGGAAACACCATATATTTT.

On this clone itself: The same CDR3 is also encoded by other DNA sequences in this sample. V gene TRBV11-2 combines with J gene TRBJ1-1; D perhaps matches TRBD1 (5 bases). The V end lost 3 bases, the J end lost 3 bases, and 8 bases lay between the germline ends. The germline CDR1 and CDR2 sequences are SGHAT and FQNNGV. This CDR3 contains 13 residues. The CDR3 bases are TGTGCCAGCAGCTTGGCAGGGTACACTGAAGCTTTCTTT. Amino acid sequence: CASSLAGYTEAFF.

The rearrangement joins TRBV2 to TRBJ1-2, with a tentative D call TRBD1 (5 bases). Germline values: CDR1 SNHLY, CDR2 FYNNEI. Trimming cost V 5 bases and J 1 base, with 8 bases left between them. The CDR3 is 13 amino acids. CDR3 residues: CASSLDSNYGYTF. The DNA of the CDR3 is TGTGCCAGCAGTCTTGACAGTAACTATGGCTACACCTTC. Full variable domain (outside the CDR3, taken from reference TRBV2 and TRBJ1-2): EPEVTQTPSHQVTQMGQEVILRCVPISNHLYFYWYRQILGQKVEFLVSFYNNEISEKSEIFDDQFSVERPDGSNFTLKIRSTKLEDSAMYFCASSLDSNYGYTFGSGTRLTVV.

The chain couples TRBV18 to TRBJ1-2; D remains unclear. The CDR3 consists of 16 residues. Germline CDR1 is KGHSH and CDR2 is LQKENI. Trimming removed 3 bases from V and 5 bases from J, with 19 bases in between. The CDR3 DNA reads as TGTGCCAGCTCACCTTCGCGCTCCCTGGAGGAGTATGGCTACACCTTC. This sequence encodes CASSPSRSLEEYGYTF. The complete variable domain, with remaining parts taken from reference TRBV18 and TRBJ1-2, reads NAGVMQNPRHLVRRRGQEARLRCSPMKGHSHVYWYRQLPEEGLKFMVYLQKENIIDESGMPKERFSAEFPKEGPSILRIQQVVRGDSAAYFCASSPSRSLEEYGYTFGSGTRLTVV.

The count of this clone is one. The chain recombines TRBV18 with TRBJ1-3, with D hard to call. The CDR3 is made up of 15 amino acids. Trimming took off 3 bases at V and 4 bases at J, with 13 bases between the two ends. Germline V CDR1 and CDR2: KGHSH, LQKENI. The CDR3 protein is CASSPQEALGNTIYF. For the CDR3, the DNA is TGTGCCAGCTCACCTCAGGAGGCCCTGGGAAACACCATATATTTT.

The gene calls are TRBV2 and TRBJ1-6, with 11 positions matching TRBD1. The germline V gene encodes CDR1 SNHLY and CDR2 FYNNEI. CDR3 length: 14 residues. The J segment lost 9 bases and the V segment lost 5 bases, leaving 3 bases of the junction unmatched. The CDR3 region has the DNA TGTGCCAGCAGTTGGGACAGGGGGGCTTCACCCCTCCACTTT. Its translation: CASSWDRGASPLHF.

The V call is TRBV5-5, the J call TRBJ2-7, with D perhaps matching TRBD1 (6 bases). Germline CDR1 SGHKS, CDR2 YYEKEE (reference sequence). The V end was cut by 4 bases, the J end by 0 bases, with 11 bases between. The CDR3 is made up of 14 amino acids. DNA of the CDR3: TGTGCCAGCAGCCGGAACAGGGACTCCTACGAGCAGTACTTC. Its protein product is CASSRNRDSYEQYF.

This clone showed up just once. The chain combines TRBV7-6 with TRBJ2-7; D gene uncertain. The CDR3 has 11 amino acids. From germline, CDR1 is SGHVS and CDR2 FNYEAQ. The germline V and J ends were trimmed by 0 bases and 5 bases, with 2 bases remaining between them. The CDR3 DNA sequence: TGTGCCAGCAGCTTAGCCCACGAGCAGTACTTC. It encodes CASSLAHEQYF.

This chain uses TRBV5-1 with TRBJ2-2; tentatively, D is TRBD1 (5 bases). V lost 7 bases and J lost 0, with 10 bases in between. The CDR3 sequence is 14 residues long. Germline V gene data show CDR1 as SGHRS and CDR2 as YFSETQ. The CDR3 nucleotides are TGCGCCAGCTTGGGGCCCGCGAACACCGGGGAGCTGTTTTTT. Protein product: CASLGPANTGELFF.

V gene TRBV14 combines with J gene TRBJ1-4, with TRBD1 identical over 7 bases. Germline V gene lookup returns CDR1 SGHDN and CDR2 FVKESK. V shed 4 bases and J 8 bases; nucleotides not matched to a gene: 10. The CDR3 spans 15 residues. The CDR3 reads CASSRGLQGYEKLFF. DNA for the CDR3: TGTGCCAGCAGCCGCGGACTACAGGGGTACGAAAAACTGTTTTTT.